The sequence of this T cell receptor beta chain was determined in a study of shared clonotypes between healthy human individuals. Germline V gene lookup returns CDR1 SGHVS and CDR2 FQNEAQ. Trimming stripped 5 bases from V and 2 bases from J, with 16 bases between. This CDR3 comprises 15 residues. CD45RO-negative, CCR7-positively selected cells formed the naive CD8 fraction, excluding terminally differentiated effector memory CD45RA+ cells. Here immunoSEQ multiplex PCR was the method, and the copy in TCRdb shows in-frame clones only, minus some. The table lists some 800,000 clones, 92% of them singletons. With regard to this clone: Its target is not known.

General study points: Generation of non-shared clonotypes was less probable than generation of clonotypes shared by all four donors. As a rule, naive subsets had a larger estimated richness than memory subsets. It was expected that sequencing depth would affect clonotype sharing among donors. What rarefaction showed was incomplete sorted-subset sequencing despite large depth.

This TCR derives from a man aged 25-45 years in good health. The chain combines TRBV7-8 with TRBJ2-7; D might be TRBD1 or TRBD2, each matching 5 bases. The specimen sequenced was naive CD8+ T cells sorted from blood. CDR3 residues: CASSALRDGTYEQYF. For the CDR3, the DNA is TGTGCCAGCAGCGCCCTCCGGGACGGGACCTACGAGCAGTACTTC.